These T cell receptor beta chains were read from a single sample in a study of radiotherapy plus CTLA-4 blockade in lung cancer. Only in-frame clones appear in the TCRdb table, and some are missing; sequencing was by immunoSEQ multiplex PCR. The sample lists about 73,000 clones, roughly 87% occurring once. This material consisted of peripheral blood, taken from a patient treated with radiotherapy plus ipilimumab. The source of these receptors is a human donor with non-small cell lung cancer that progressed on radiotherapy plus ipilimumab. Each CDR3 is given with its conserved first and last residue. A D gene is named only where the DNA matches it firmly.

CASSPTSGYEQYF TGTGCCAGCTCACCAACTAGCGGCTACGAGCAGTACTTC TRBV18 TRBD2 TRBJ2-7
CASSISTNSYEQYF TGTGCCAGTAGTATATCGACTAACTCCTACGAGCAGTACTTC TRBV19 NA TRBJ2-7
CASSTYPGQKGYTF TGTGCCAGTAGTACATACCCGGGCCAGAAAGGCTACACCTTC TRBV19 NA TRBJ1-2
CASSPKGLAGINEQFF TGTGCCAGCAGCCCCAAGGGACTAGCGGGGATCAATGAGCAGTTCTTC TRBV4-2 TRBD2 TRBJ2-1
CASSELVATYNEQFF TGTGCCAGCAGCGAACTAGTGGCCACCTACAATGAGCAGTTCTTC TRBV5-4 NA TRBJ2-1
CASSFTGFGQEQFF TGTGCCAGCAGCTTTACAGGGTTCGGGCAAGAGCAGTTCTTC TRBV7-8 NA TRBJ2-1
CASSNSPSDCLRAYNEQFF TGTGCCAGCAGCAATTCCCCCTCGGATTGCCTTCGGGCCTACAATGAGCAGTTCTTC TRBV21-1 NA TRBJ2-1
CAWSARLAGIYNEQFF TGTGCCTGGAGTGCCCGACTAGCGGGGATCTACAATGAGCAGTTCTTC TRBV30 TRBD2 TRBJ2-1
CASTEGTSGSYEQYF TGTGCCAGCACAGAGGGGACTAGCGGGAGCTACGAGCAGTACTTC TRBV5-6 TRBD2 TRBJ2-7
CASSLSSGAQYF TGTGCCAGCAGCTTATCGAGCGGAGCGCAGTACTTC TRBV11-2 NA TRBJ2-4